The source of this T cell receptor (beta chain) is a study of T cells expressing NK-cell markers. CDR3 size: 14 residues. For each CDR3 protein, TCRdb gives one entry from its re-call of the 5' RACE reads, without DNA. This repertoire includes 250,000 to 300,000 distinct CDR3 sequences. General study results and limits: Dominant NKG2C+ clonotypes in 5 or 6 donors made up roughly 1.0-7.5% of CD8+ T cells.

As regards this clonotype: What it binds is unknown.

V gene TRBV12-3 or TRBV12-4 combines with J gene TRBJ2-7; TCRdb's D call, TRBD1, is unchecked because there is no DNA. The receptor was derived from a woman aged 18-70 years in good health. The sequencing input was blood T cells: a sorted CD56 or NKG2C T cell subset, CD4+ or CD8+ T cells, or bulk PBMC T cells (not recorded which). The CDR3 sequence: CASSLVGVPYEQYF.